This TCR beta chain was identified in a study of T cells after yellow fever vaccination (dated by TCRdb to between 2018 and 2021). The study in broad terms: Libraries from fractions with low cell numbers were prepared with the SMART-Seq v4 Ultra Low Input RNA kit. Two healthy male donors made up the cohort, one aged 18 to 30 years and the other aged 30 to 39 years. To track T-cell clones before and after primary and booster YFV17D yellow fever vaccination, bulk TCR alpha and beta repertoires were sequenced longitudinally. Blood samples were taken at several timepoints before and after primary and secondary immunization, and bulk PBMC replicates and cell subsets were isolated.

Reading from cysteine to phenylalanine, the CDR3 counts 14 amino acids. Just the 42-base CDR3 DNA is kept, in frame starting at base 1. V lost 2 bases and J lost 3 bases, and the count of bases not matched to a germline gene is 4. CDR1 MNHEY and CDR2 SVGAGI are derived from the germline V gene. Many counts were recorded for this clonotype. Its antigen remains unidentified. Per-base quality was not reported, and no clone a single base away is much larger than it. Overall study outcomes, separate from this receptor: A small fraction of clonotypes appeared in both the CD4 and CD8 compartments, likely as a result of convergent recombination. The study included only a couple of donors, which limits how far the findings can be generalized. The secondary T-cell response was found to be weaker but faster than the primary response, with a peak reached on day 5 rather than on day 15. FACS-sorted repertoires could contain abundant contaminating clonotypes from the bulk population, so computational filtering was required. Most clones expanded after primary vaccination (approximately 97% of CD4 and 80% to 90% of CD8) were re-detected after the booster, suggesting that broad memory maintenance occurred.

The sample's treatment or condition label is to be understood as: live attenuated yellow fever vaccine strain. A standard Ficoll-Paque protocol was used to isolate PBMCs from peripheral blood. Dynabeads CD4 and CD8 positive selection kits were used to isolate the CD4 and CD8 T-cell fractions. TriZol was used to extract RNA from bulk PBMCs, from CD4 and CD8 fractions, and from dextramer-positive and dextramer-negative fractions. TCR cDNA was made using 5'RACE template switching, a step that added a universal primer site and unique molecular identifiers. cDNA synthesis was primed from both the TCR alpha and TCR beta constant segments. Library amplification involved two PCR steps, and the second step added sample barcodes and sequencing adapters. Libraries were sequenced on Illumina HiSeq 2500 (2x100 bp) or NovaSeq (2x150 bp). As for the authors' bioinformatics: MIGEC handled demultiplexing of reads and collapsing into UMI consensus sequences, while MiXCR performed V(D)J alignment. Using edgeR on replicate PBMC samples, clonotypes were called vaccine-responding if FDR was below 0.01 and the log2 fold change was above 5 up to day 15. Each bulk clonotype received a CD4 or CD8 identity based on whether the sequenced CD4 or CD8 repertoire contained that clonotype at higher abundance. TCRdb passed the public sequencing reads through fastp at Q25 and MiXCR, retaining productive beta sequences. Rows with a matching CDR3 protein are joined into one entry that keeps the most common DNA and genes. The V and J calls follow TCRdb's processing rather than the paper's. For this sample there are over 100,000 distinct CDR3 sequences; 8.4% appear just once. The ten largest clones add up to around 25% of the sample.

The rearrangement combines TRBV6-5 with TRBJ2-7, with 7 middle bases fitting TRBD2. Material: CD8+ T cells sorted from PBMCs, obtained 45 days after the yellow fever booster vaccination. This clonotype originated in a man aged 25 to 40 who received the YFV17D yellow fever vaccine. The DNA is TGTGCCAGCAGTTACGGGTCTAGCGGCTACGAGCAGTACTTC. This encodes CASSYGSSGYEQYF.